The 23 T cell receptor beta chains given below trace back to one sample, sequenced in a study of T cells after yellow fever vaccination. TCRdb redid the calling of the 5' RACE reads with MiXCR, one entry per CDR3 protein. The table shows 250,000 to 350,000 distinct CDR3 sequences, with 3.5% to 4.5% occurring only once. Source: PBMCs, taken 15 days after the yellow fever booster vaccination. All receptors come from a man between 18 and 35 years old who received the YFV17D yellow fever vaccine.

At least ten counts were recorded for this clonotype. This chain uses TRBV21-1 with TRBJ2-5; the table assigns TRBD1, which was not confirmed against the DNA. TRBV21-1 has pseudogene status. CDR3 length: 16 residues. CDR3 nucleotide sequence: TGTGCCAGCAGCACCAAAGGTGGACAGACCCTCGGGACCCAGTACTTC. Translating it yields CASSTKGGQTLGTQYF.

This clonotype was picked up many times. The chain has TRBV5-1 and TRBJ2-7; 9 nucleotides align to TRBD1. This CDR3 region has 15 residues. Per germline, CDR1 SGHRS and CDR2 YFSETQ. V gave up 5 bases and J gave up 4 bases; unmatched junction bases: 10. The CDR3 reads CASRADPGQGYEQYF. The CDR3 nucleotides are TGCGCCAGCAGGGCCGATCCGGGACAGGGTTACGAGCAGTACTTC.

In this sample, this clonotype turned up many times. The chain carries TRBV12-3 or TRBV12-4 and TRBJ2-7; perhaps TRBD1 as D (6 bases). The CDR3 loop spans 13 amino acids. V lost 5 bases and J lost 2, with 10 bases in between. The CDR3 sequence: CASSLRQAYEQYV. CDR3 sequence (DNA): TGTGCCAGCAGTCTTCGACAGGCCTACGAGCAGTACGTC.

This chain links TRBV10-3 with TRBJ2-1; 10 bases are a match to TRBD2. Germline CDR1 ENHRY, CDR2 SYGVKD. V lost 4 bases and J lost 7; bases outside the gene matches: 16. This CDR3 has 18 residues. The CDR3 protein is CAISVTGLGAGGHNEQFF. DNA for the CDR3: TGTGCCATCAGTGTGACAGGGTTGGGAGCGGGGGGGCATAATGAGCAGTTCTTC.

This chain connects TRBV16 to TRBJ2-4; either TRBD1 or TRBD2 may fit D (5 bases each). The CDR3 sequence is 13 residues long. Trimming shortened V by 0 bases and J by 10 bases, and 10 bases separated the two germline ends. Germline loops: CDR1 KGHSY, CDR2 FQNENV. Here the CDR3 reads CASSQSSGGIQYF. CDR3 in DNA: TGTGCCAGCAGCCAATCCAGTGGGGGAATTCAGTACTTC.

V usage is TRBV29-1 and J usage is TRBJ2-3; TRBD2 matches 13 bases. The CDR3 contains 14 residues. Germline V gives CDR1 SQVTM, CDR2 ANQGSEA. V trimming: 4 bases; J trimming: 3 bases; junction bases outside the gene matches: 1. CDR3 region: CSVGLAGGTDTQYF. In nucleotides, the CDR3 is TGCAGCGTTGGACTAGCGGGGGGTACAGATACGCAGTATTTT.

This chain's CDR3 is CASSLTPGGPPSQAFF. In nucleotides, the CDR3 is TGTGCCAGCAGCTTGACGCCCGGGGGACCCCCTTCTCAAGCTTTCTTT. The chain joins TRBV5-6 to TRBJ1-1; tentative D call: TRBD1 (5 bases). CDR1 SGHDT and CDR2 YYEEEE come from the germline V gene. V was shortened by 1 base and J by 9 bases, with 22 bases between the two germline ends. The CDR3 is 16 amino acids. Looking up the rest from reference TRBV5-6 and TRBJ1-1 gives the full variable domain: DAGVTQSPTHLIKTRGQQVTLRCSPKSGHDTVSWYQQALGQGPQFIFQYYEEEERQRGNFPDRFSGHQFPNYSSELNVNALLLGDSALYLCASSLTPGGPPSQAFFGQGTRLTVV.

This clonotype was counted only a few times. V and J are TRBV4-1 and TRBJ2-7; no definite D call. Germline lookup yields CDR1 MGHRA and CDR2 YSYEKL. The CDR3 length is 14 residues. V was clipped by 0 bases and J by 0 bases, with 6 bases between them. The CDR3 region has the DNA TGCGCCAGCAGCCAAGAACCGGTCTCCTACGAGCAGTACTTC. This gives the protein CASSQEPVSYEQYF.

This clonotype was seen a handful of times. The rearrangement uses TRBV5-1 and TRBJ2-6, with D perhaps matching TRBD1 or TRBD2 (6 bases each). The germline V gene encodes CDR1 SGHRS and CDR2 YFSETQ. Trimming stripped 0 bases from V and 8 bases from J, with 27 bases between. This CDR3 contains 20 residues. The CDR3 region is CASSLAYAGGNFEGTNVLTF. CDR3 nucleotide sequence: TGCGCCAGCAGCTTGGCATATGCCGGGGGCAATTTCGAGGGGACCAACGTCCTGACTTTC.

The V call is TRBV12-3 or TRBV12-4, the J call TRBJ2-7, with 7 nucleotides matching TRBD2. V was pared by 7 bases and J by 2 bases, with 8 bases of the junction left unmatched. The CDR3 is made up of 14 amino acids. The CDR3, as DNA: TGTGCCAGCAACCTATCGGGAGGCCCCTACGAGCAGTACTTC. It is translated as CASNLSGGPYEQYF.

This clonotype was recorded at least ten times. This chain uses TRBV7-9 with TRBJ2-2; unclear D gene. This CDR3 comprises 11 residues. V lost 10 bases and J 8 bases, leaving 11 bases between the germline ends. Looked up from germline, CDR1 is SEHNR and CDR2 is FQNEAQ (reference sequence). The CDR3 DNA follows: TGTGCCACCCCGTCCTTGGGGGAGCTGTTTTTT. Its translation: CATPSLGELFF.

This clonotype was counted at least ten times. In nucleotides, the CDR3 is TGTGCCAGCAGTTCCATGGCCGGGAGAGGGACTGAAGCTTTCTTT. Protein: CASSSMAGRGTEAFF. The V call is TRBV5-8, the J call TRBJ1-1, with no clear D. CDR1 SGHTS and CDR2 YDEGEE come from the germline V gene. The CDR3 is 15 residues long. V lost 5 bases and J lost 5, with 19 bases in between.

There are many counts of this clonotype. The CDR3 DNA reads as TGCAGCATATTGTCGGGGTACAGTAACTATGGCTACACCTTC. Protein sequence: CSILSGYSNYGYTF. The rearrangement joins TRBV29-1 to TRBJ1-2; D ambiguous. Trimming removed 8 bases at V and 1 base at J, with 17 bases between. The CDR3 is 14 residues long. CDR1 SQVTM and CDR2 ANQGSEA come from the germline V gene.

The table lists this clonotype with a few counts. The chain uses TRBV2 and TRBJ2-7, with D perhaps TRBD1 (6 bases). This CDR3 spans 14 amino acids. CDR1 and CDR2 from the germline V gene are SNHLY and FYNNEI. Trimming took 3 bases from V and 8 from J, leaving 17 bases between them. CDR3 region: CASSDVGAGLKQYF. CDR3 DNA: TGTGCCAGCAGTGATGTGGGGGCCGGCTTGAAGCAGTACTTC.

The table lists this clonotype with many counts. The chain links TRBV6-5 to TRBJ2-3; D is unresolved. The V end was cut by 2 bases, the J end by 4 bases, with 10 bases between. CDR3 size: 14 residues. The germline V gene encodes CDR1 MNHEY and CDR2 SVGAGI. CDR3 residues: CASSYGINPDTQYF. CDR3 DNA: TGTGCCAGCAGTTACGGGATTAACCCAGATACGCAGTATTTT.

V and J are TRBV7-9 and TRBJ2-7; tentatively, D is TRBD1 or TRBD2 (5 bases each). Trimming took 3 bases from V and 6 from J, leaving 15 bases between them. The CDR3 spans 14 residues. Germline CDR1 is SEHNR and CDR2 is FQNEAQ (reference sequence). CDR3 in amino acids: CASSLVEGFGEQYF. In DNA form, the CDR3 reads TGTGCCAGCAGCTTGGTCGAGGGGTTCGGCGAGCAGTACTTC. Full variable domain (remainder filled in from reference TRBV7-9 and TRBJ2-7): DTGVSQNPRHKITKRGQNVTFRCDPISEHNRLYWYRQTLGQGPEFLTYFQNEAQLEKSRLLSDRFSAERPKGSFSTLEIQRTEQGDSAMYLCASSLVEGFGEQYFGPGTRLTVT.

This clonotype was detected many times. The chain combines TRBV20-1 with TRBJ1-5; D may be TRBD1 (5 bases). This CDR3 is built from 15 residues. Trimming cost V 1 base and J 1 base, with 11 bases left between them. CDR1 DFQATT and CDR2 SNEGSKA come from the germline V gene (reference sequence). CDR3 loop: CSARARGSSNQPQHF. The CDR3 DNA is TGCAGTGCTAGAGCACGGGGGTCGAGCAATCAGCCCCAGCATTTT.

This clonotype was recorded at least ten times. The V gene is TRBV4-1, the J gene TRBJ1-2; 9 bases match TRBD1. CDR3 length equals 14 residues. The V gene's germline CDR1 is MGHRA and CDR2 YSYEKL. J was trimmed by 8 bases and V by 3 bases; bases with no gene match: 7. CDR3: CASSQGTGSGGYTF. The DNA for the CDR3 is TGCGCCAGCAGCCAGGGGACAGGGTCGGGAGGCTACACCTTC.

This clonotype was counted at least ten times. This sequence joins TRBV5-1 and TRBJ2-7; 8 bases fit TRBD1. This CDR3 spans 14 amino acids. Unmatched junction bases numbered 4, after V lost 3 bases and J lost 2 bases. The germline gives CDR1 SGHRS, CDR2 YFSETQ. DNA for the CDR3: TGCGCCAGCAGCTCTCAGGGGGCCGCCTACGAGCAGTACTTC. This translates into CASSSQGAAYEQYF.

This clonotype has ten or more counts. The V gene is TRBV6-1, the J gene TRBJ2-1; possible D gene TRBD2, 6 bases. Germline lookup yields CDR1 MNHNS and CDR2 SASEGT. Trimming pared 2 bases from V and 8 bases from J, leaving 19 bases between. The CDR3 contains 16 residues. CDR3: CASSEPTRVRLDEQFF. CDR3 DNA: TGTGCCAGCAGTGAACCGACTAGAGTGCGTCTCGATGAGCAGTTCTTC.

This clonotype was seen many times. J is TRBJ1-6 and V is TRBV5-6, with unresolved D. Germline V CDR1 and CDR2: SGHDT, YYEEEE. Trimming removed 0 bases from V and 4 bases from J, with 5 bases in between. This CDR3 is built from 14 residues. This CDR3 is CASSLDGYNSPLHF. In DNA, the CDR3 is TGTGCCAGCAGCTTGGACGGATATAATTCACCCCTCCACTTT.

This clonotype was detected ten times or more. V gene TRBV4-2 combines with J gene TRBJ2-3, with a tentative D call TRBD2 (5 bases). This CDR3 is 16 amino acids long. The germline V and J ends were trimmed by 5 bases and 0 bases, with 15 bases remaining between them. Germline lookup yields CDR1 LGHNA and CDR2 YNFKEQ. The CDR3 DNA is TGTGCCAGCAGCGGCCGGGATAGCATGAGCACAGATACGCAGTATTTT. This sequence encodes CASSGRDSMSTDTQYF.

The chain links TRBV7-2 to TRBJ2-7; D perhaps matches TRBD1 (6 bases). V lost 5 bases and J 5 bases, leaving 16 bases between the germline ends. The CDR3 is 14 residues long. Germline V gene data show CDR1 as SGHTA and CDR2 as FQGNSA. The CDR3 loop reads CASSLASGQNEQYV. CDR3 nucleotide sequence: TGTGCCAGCAGCCTTGCCTCTGGACAGAACGAGCAGTACGTC.